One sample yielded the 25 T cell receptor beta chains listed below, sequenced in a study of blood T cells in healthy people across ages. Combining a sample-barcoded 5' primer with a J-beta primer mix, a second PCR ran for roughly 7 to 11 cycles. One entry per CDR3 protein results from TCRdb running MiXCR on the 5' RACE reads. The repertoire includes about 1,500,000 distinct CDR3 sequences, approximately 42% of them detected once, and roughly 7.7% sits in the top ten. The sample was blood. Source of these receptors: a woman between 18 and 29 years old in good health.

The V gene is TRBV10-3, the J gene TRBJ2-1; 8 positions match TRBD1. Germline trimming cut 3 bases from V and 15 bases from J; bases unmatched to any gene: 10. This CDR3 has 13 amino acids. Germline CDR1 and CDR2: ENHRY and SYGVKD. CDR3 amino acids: CAISDSSGQGRFF. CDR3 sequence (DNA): TGTGCCATCAGTGACTCCTCCGGACAGGGTCGGTTCTTC.

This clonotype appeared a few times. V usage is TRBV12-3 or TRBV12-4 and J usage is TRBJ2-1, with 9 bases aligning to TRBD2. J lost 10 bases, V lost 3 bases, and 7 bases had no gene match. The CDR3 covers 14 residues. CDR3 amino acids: CASSFSGSGREQFF. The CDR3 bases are TGTGCCAGCAGTTTTTCAGGGAGCGGGAGGGAGCAGTTCTTC.

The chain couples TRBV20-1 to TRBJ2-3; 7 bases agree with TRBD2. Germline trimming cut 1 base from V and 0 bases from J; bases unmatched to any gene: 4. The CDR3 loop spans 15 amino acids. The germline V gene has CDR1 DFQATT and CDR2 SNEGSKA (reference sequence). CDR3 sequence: CSARGAGTSTDTQYF. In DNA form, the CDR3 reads TGCAGTGCTAGAGGAGCGGGGACTAGCACAGATACGCAGTATTTT.

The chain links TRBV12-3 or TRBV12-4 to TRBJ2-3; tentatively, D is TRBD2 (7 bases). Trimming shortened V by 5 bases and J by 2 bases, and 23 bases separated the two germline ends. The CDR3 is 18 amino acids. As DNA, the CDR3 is TGTGCCAGCAGTCCTAACTTAGGGGGGGCCGGACCCACAGATACGCAGTATTTT. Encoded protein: CASSPNLGGAGPTDTQYF.

CDR3 loop: CAIKVGLVVHEQYF. CDR3 DNA: TGTGCCATCAAAGTTGGACTAGTGGTGCACGAGCAGTACTTC. This chain links TRBV10-3 with TRBJ2-7, with 7 bases lining up with TRBD2. Germline CDR1 ENHRY, CDR2 SYGVKD. This CDR3 has 14 amino acids. Trimming at V came to 7 bases and at J to 5 bases, leaving 11 bases not matched to a gene.

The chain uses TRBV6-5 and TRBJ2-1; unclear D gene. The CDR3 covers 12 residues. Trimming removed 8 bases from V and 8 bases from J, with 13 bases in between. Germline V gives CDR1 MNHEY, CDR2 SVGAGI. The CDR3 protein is CASGSYLDEQFF. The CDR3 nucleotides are TGTGCCAGCGGCTCCTACCTGGATGAGCAGTTCTTC.

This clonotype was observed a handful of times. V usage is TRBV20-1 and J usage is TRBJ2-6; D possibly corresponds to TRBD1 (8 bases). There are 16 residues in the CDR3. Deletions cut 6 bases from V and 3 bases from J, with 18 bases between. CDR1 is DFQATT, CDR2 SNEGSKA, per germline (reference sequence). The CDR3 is CSAEQGGLSGANVLTF. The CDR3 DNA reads TGCAGTGCCGAACAGGGGGGACTAAGTGGGGCCAACGTCCTGACTTTC.

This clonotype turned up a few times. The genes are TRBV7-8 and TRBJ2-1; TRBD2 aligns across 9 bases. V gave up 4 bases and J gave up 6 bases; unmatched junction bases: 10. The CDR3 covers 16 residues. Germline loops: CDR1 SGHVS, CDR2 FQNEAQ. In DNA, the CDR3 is TGTGCCAGCAGCTCTAGCCGGCTAGCGGGATCCAATGAGCAGTTCTTC. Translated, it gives CASSSSRLAGSNEQFF.

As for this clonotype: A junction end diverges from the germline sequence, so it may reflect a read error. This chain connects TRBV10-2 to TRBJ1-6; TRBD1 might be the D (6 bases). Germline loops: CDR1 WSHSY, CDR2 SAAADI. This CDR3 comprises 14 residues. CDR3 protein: CASSEQGTNSSLHF. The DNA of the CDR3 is TGCGCCAGCAGTGAGCAGGGGACAAATTCATCCCTCCACTTT.

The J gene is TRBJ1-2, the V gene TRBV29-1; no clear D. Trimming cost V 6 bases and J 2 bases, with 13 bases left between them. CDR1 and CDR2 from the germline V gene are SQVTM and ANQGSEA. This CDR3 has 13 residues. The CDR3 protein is CSVTTGRNYGYTF. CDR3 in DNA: TGCAGCGTCACAACGGGGAGGAACTATGGCTACACCTTC.

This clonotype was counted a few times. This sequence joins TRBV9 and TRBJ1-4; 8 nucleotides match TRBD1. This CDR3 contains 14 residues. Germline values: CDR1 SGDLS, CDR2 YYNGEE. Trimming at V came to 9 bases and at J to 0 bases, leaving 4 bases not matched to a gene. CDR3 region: CATGQGTTNEKLFF. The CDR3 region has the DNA TGTGCCACCGGACAGGGAACAACTAATGAAAAACTGTTTTTT.

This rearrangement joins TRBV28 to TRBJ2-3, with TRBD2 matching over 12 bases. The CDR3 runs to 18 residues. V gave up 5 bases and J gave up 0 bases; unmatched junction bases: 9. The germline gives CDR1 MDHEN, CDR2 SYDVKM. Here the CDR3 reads CASSPAPGLAGSTDTQYF. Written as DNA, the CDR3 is TGTGCCAGCAGTCCAGCCCCTGGACTAGCGGGGAGCACAGATACGCAGTATTTT.

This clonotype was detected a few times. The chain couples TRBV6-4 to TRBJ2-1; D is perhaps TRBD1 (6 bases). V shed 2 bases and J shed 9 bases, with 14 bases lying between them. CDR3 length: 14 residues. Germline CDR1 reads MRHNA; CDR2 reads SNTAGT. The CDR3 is CASSDGTGSGEQFF. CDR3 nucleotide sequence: TGTGCCAGCAGTGACGGCACAGGGAGCGGTGAGCAGTTCTTC.

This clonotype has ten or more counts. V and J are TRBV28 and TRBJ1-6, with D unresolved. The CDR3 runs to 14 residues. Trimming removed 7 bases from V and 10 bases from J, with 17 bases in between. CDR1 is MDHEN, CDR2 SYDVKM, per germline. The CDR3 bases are TGTGCCAGCAAATTTCATGCAAATGGATCACCCCTCCACTTT. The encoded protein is CASKFHANGSPLHF.

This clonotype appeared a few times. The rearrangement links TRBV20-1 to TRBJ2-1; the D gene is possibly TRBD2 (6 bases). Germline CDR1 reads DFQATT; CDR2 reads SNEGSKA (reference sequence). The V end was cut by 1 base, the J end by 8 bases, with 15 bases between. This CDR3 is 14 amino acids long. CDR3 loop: CSARGFLWGDEQFF. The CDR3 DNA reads TGCAGTGCTAGAGGGTTTTTGTGGGGGGATGAGCAGTTCTTC.

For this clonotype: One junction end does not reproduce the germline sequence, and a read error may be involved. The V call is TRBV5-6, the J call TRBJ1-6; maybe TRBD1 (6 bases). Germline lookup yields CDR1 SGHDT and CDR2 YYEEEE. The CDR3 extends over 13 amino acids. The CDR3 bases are TGTGCCAGCAGCTCCCAGACAGGTTCACCCCCCCACTTT. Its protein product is CASSSQTGSPPHF.

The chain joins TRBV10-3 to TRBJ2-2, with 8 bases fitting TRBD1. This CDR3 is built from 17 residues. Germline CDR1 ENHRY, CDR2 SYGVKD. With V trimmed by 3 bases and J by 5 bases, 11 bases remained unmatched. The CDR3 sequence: CAISEGGQGARTGELFF. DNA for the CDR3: TGTGCCATCAGTGAAGGGGGTCAGGGGGCACGGACCGGGGAGCTGTTTTTT.

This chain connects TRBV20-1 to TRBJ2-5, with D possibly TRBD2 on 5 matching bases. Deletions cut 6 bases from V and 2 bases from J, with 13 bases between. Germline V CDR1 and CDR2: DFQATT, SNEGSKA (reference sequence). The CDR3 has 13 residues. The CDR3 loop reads CSAPPGIQETQYF. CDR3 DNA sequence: TGCAGTGCACCCCCGGGAATTCAAGAGACCCAGTACTTC.

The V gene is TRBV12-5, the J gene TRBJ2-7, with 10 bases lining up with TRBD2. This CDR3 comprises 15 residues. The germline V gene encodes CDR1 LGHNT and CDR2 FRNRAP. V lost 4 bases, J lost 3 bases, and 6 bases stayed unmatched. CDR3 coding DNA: TGTGCTAGTGGTTCGACCGGGACTAGCGTCTACGAGCAGTACTTC. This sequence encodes CASGSTGTSVYEQYF.

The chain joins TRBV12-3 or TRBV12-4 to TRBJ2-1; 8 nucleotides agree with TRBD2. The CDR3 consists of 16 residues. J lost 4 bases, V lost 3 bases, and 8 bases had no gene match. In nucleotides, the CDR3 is TGTGCCAGCAGTTTGAGGCCGGGGGGGACATACAATGAGCAGTTCTTC. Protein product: CASSLRPGGTYNEQFF.

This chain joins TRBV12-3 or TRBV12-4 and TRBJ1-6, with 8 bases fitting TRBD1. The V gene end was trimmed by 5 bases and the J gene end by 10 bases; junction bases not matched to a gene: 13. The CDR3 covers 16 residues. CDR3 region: CASSRTGQGVNSPLHF. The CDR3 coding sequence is TGTGCCAGCAGTCGGACAGGGCAAGGCGTCAACTCACCCCTCCACTTT.

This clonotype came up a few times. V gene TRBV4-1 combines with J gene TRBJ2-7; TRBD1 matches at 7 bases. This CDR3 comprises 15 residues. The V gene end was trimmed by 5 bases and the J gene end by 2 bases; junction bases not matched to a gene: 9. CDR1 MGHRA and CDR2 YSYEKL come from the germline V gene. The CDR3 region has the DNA TGCGCCAGCAGCTCACAGACAGGGACGACCTACGAGCAGTACTTC. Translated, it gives CASSSQTGTTYEQYF.

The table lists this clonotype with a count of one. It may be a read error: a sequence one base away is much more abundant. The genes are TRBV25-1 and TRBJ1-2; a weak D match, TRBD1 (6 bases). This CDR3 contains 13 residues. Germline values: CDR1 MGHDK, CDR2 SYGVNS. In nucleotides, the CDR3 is TGTGCCAGCAGTGAACAGGGGAACTATGACTACACCTTC. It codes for CASSEQGNYDYTF.

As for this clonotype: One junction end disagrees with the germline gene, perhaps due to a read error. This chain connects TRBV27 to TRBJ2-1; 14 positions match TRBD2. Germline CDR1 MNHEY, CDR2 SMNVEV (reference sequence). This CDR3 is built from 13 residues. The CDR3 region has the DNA TGTGCTAGCAGTCCGGGACTAGCGGGGGCCCAGTTCTTC. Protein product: CASSPGLAGAQFF.

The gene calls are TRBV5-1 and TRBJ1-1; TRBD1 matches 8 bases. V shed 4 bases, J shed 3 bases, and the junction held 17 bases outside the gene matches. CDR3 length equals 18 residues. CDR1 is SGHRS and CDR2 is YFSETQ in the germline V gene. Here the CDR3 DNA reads TGCGCCAGCAGCCCCATAGTCCCGGGACAGGTCGGGGACACTGAAGCTTTCTTT. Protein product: CASSPIVPGQVGDTEAFF.